This TCR beta chain was retrieved from a study of technical replicates of blood from several donors. V was pared by 3 bases and J by 3 bases, with 0 bases of the junction left unmatched. The germline gives CDR1 MDHEN, CDR2 SYDVKM. This CDR3 region has 13 residues. Sequenced by immunoSEQ multiplex PCR; TCRdb stores in-frame clones only, minus some. The sample has approximately 73,000 clones, approximately 95% seen once; the top ten hold roughly 0.24%. The sequence came from a human donor in good health. The chain has TRBV28 and TRBJ1-2; TRBD1 matches 8 bases. Specimen: T cells isolated from PBMCs. CDR3 sequence reads: CASSLTGDYGYTF. The CDR3 nucleotides are TGTGCCAGCAGTTTGACAGGGGACTATGGCTACACCTTC.